This TCR beta chain was obtained from a study of blood T cell repertoires in COVID-19 (dated by TCRdb to 2018 to 2021). About the investigation overall: The collaborator samples originated in the United States, Italy and Spain and spanned the acute and convalescent phases of COVID-19. The prospective study material was composed of cDNA or gDNA derived from T cells, B-cell-depleted T cells, or PBMCs. The samples were drawn from two sources: the first 160 participants of the ongoing ImmuneRACE study, and fewer than 1,500 subjects contributed by 6 global collaborators. Deeply sampled blood TCRbeta repertoires from subjects exposed to, actively infected with, or recovered from COVID-19 were included in the dataset. A de-identified subject ID, COVID-19 status, age in years and sex were almost always included in the sample metadata. A freely available public database, intended as a resource for researchers studying the immune response to SARS-CoV-2, is where the repertoires were released. Where available, HLA class I and class II types were taken from metadata supplied by the sample provider and were not determined by assay-based typing. Summary of the overall study and its limitations: The quantity of clinical and demographic metadata differed by source and by participant and was supplied without curation.

TCRbeta CDR3 regions were amplified from genomic DNA using the immunoSEQ Assay, a bias-controlled multiplex PCR. On the authors' methods: Nucleated cell counts per sample were estimated from amplification of reference gene primers within the assay. To quantify the absolute abundance of each unique TCRbeta CDR3 rearrangement, sequence reads were collapsed and filtered. Productive Simpson clonality was computed per sample as the square root of Simpson's diversity index over productive rearrangements. The clones in this table, taken by TCRdb from immuneACCESS, are in-frame only. Not every clone is retained; where verified, under half of the shortfall comes from an unresolved V gene, and the cause of the rest is unknown. Clonal size and the V and J genes are those of that table, whereas D and trimming came from the DNA. The sample table lists around 63,000 clones, about four fifths of them with a count of one. 15% to 20% of the sample belongs to the ten largest clones.

CDR1 is given as MNHNY and CDR2 as SVGAGI, both from the germline V gene (reference sequence). The CDR3, cysteine through phenylalanine, is 16 amino acids long. Solely the CDR3 DNA is kept, with 48 bases framed from the first base. Relative to germline, V is missing 2 bases and J is missing 0 bases, with 6 bases of the junction outside any gene match. At one collaborating source in Seattle, patients were enrolled during active infection and were followed longitudinally through the course of disease. Whole blood was collected in K2EDTA tubes by collaborating institutions according to the institutions' own protocols. Collaborator samples were shipped for TCRbeta analysis as frozen whole blood, isolated PBMCs, or DNA extracted from either sample type. Notes on this clone: Its antigen is currently not known. Base qualities are not at hand, and no much larger clone is one base apart.

Sequencing was performed on peripheral blood. This receptor was identified in a man aged 60 to 69 with COVID-19, enrolled during active disease. Recombination connected TRBV6-6 to TRBJ1-1; 7 nucleotides in the junction match TRBD1. The CDR3 here reads CASSYMPGQMNTEAFF. The base sequence is TGTGCCAGCAGTTACATGCCGGGACAGATGAACACTGAAGCTTTCTTT.